The sample holds one count of the clone carrying this T cell receptor beta chain. Its antigen is currently unknown. These data are taken from a study of T cell responses to AZD1222 COVID-19 vaccine. Study results and limitations: Vaccine-associated CD4 TCRs ranged over spike, dominating at 160-218 and 743-854. It should be noted that donors were predominantly white British and more often female, and clonal diversity was possibly underestimated. It was only after the peak T cell response that any repertoires were sampled.

Germline loops: CDR1 MNHNS, CDR2 SASEGT. The germline V and J ends were trimmed by 6 bases and 3 bases, with 12 bases remaining between them. This CDR3 region has 15 residues. Only in-frame clones appear in the TCRdb table, and some are missing; sequencing was by immunoSEQ multiplex PCR. The data hold 65,000 to 85,000 clones, with over 75% observed a single time. This sequence was found in an adult who received the AZD1222 COVID-19 vaccine. The chain joins TRBV6-1 to TRBJ1-6; D is unresolved. The specimen comprised peripheral blood, sampled 28 days after the second AZD1222 dose. In nucleotides, the CDR3 is TGTGCCAGCAGGGACGGGGAATACTATAATTCACCCCTCCACTTT. Its protein is CASRDGEYYNSPLHF.